This TCR beta chain emerged from a study of blood T cell repertoires in COVID-19. The CDR3 extends over 17 amino acids. Trimming removed 2 bases at V and 2 bases at J, with 17 bases between. The germline V gene has CDR1 LNHNV and CDR2 YYDKDF (reference sequence). The table came from immunoSEQ multiplex PCR; TCRdb's copy has only in-frame clones and leaves some out. This repertoire shows 84,000 or so clones, 70% to 90% found once; its top ten account for roughly 5.4%. The V gene is TRBV15, the J gene TRBJ2-3, with D unresolved. The TCR originated in a man in his 60s with acute or convalescent COVID-19. Sequencing was carried out using peripheral blood. The CDR3 nucleotides are TGTGCCACCAGCAGACCTACTGGTCCCCAATTCACAGATACGCAGTATTTT. It is translated as CATSRPTGPQFTDTQYF. Filled out from reference TRBV15 and TRBJ2-3, the complete variable domain reads DAMVIQNPRYQVTQFGKPVTLSCSQTLNHNVMYWYQQKSSQAPKLLFHYYDKDFNNEADTPDNFQSRRPNTSFCFLDIRSPGLGDTAMYLCATSRPTGPQFTDTQYFGPGTRLTVL.